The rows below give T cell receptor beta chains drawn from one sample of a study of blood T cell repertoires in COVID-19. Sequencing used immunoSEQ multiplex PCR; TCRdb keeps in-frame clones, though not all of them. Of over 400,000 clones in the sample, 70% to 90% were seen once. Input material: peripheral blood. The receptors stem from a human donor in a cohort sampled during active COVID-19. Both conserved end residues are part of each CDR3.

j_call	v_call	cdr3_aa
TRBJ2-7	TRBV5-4	CASSLGTSGSYEQYF
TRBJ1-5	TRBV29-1	CSGGDRDQPQHF
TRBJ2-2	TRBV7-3	CASSLMTENTGELFF
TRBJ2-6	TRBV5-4	CASSGAGAYGANVLTF
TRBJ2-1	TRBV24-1	CATSDGGLSYNEQFF
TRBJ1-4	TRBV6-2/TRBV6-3	CASSWGGPTNEKLFF
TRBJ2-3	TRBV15	CATSHHRDRTDTQYF
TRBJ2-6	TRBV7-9	CASSPPGSGANVLTF
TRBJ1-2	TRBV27	CASRMDRASEGYTF
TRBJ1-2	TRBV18	CASSRDTYGYTF
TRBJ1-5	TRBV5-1	CASRQGGNQPQHF
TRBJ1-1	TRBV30	CAWSLGQLNTEAFF
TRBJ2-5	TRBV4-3	CASSQGGTRKTQYF
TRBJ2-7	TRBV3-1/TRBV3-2	CASSHVSYEQYF
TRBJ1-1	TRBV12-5	CASGLPDLDTEAFF
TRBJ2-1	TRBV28	CAILTGGYNEQFF
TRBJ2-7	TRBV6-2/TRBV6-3	CASIPGLAGGAYEQYF
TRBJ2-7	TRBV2	CASSRGGTGTYEQYF
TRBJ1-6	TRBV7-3	CASSLTGGAYNSPLHF
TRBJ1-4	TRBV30	CAWSKGIGATNEKLFF
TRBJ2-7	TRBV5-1	CASSYTGTGESEQYF
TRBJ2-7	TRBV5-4	CASSFDSHGVGQYF
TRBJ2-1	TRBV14	CASSQAAGAYNEQFF
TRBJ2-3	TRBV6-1	CASSEPLGQGAITDTQYF
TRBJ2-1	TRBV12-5	CASGLDSLRGLAGALYNEQFF
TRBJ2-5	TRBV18	CASSPSSGTSKTQYF
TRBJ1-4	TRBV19	CASSSTGGIEKLFF
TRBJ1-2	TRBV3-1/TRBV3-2	CASSSRAVDGYTF
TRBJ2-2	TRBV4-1	CASTPRGTGDSGELFF
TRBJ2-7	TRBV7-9	CASSVGTALYEQYF
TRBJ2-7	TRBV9	CASSVGEGYEQYF
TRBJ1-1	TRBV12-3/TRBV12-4	CASSFGTLIEAFF
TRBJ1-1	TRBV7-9	CASSLTGTEAFF
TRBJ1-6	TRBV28	CASSRGTAGRYNSPLHF
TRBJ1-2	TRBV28	CASSPQGSRRSYGYTF
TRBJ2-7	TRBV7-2	CASSAPGTKSYEQYF
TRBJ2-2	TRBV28	CASSRGDTGELFF
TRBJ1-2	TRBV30	CARPGQGGYGYTF
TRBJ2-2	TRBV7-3	CASSPGSRTGELFF
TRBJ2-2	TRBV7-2	CASSSRGWGNTGELFF
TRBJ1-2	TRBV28	CASSLPGQGAKGYTF
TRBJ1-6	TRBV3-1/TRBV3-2	CASSQEFEAPLHF
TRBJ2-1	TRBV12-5	CASGLGTSGRISNEQFF
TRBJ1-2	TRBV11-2	CASTSAQGPNYGYTF
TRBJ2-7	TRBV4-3	CASSELAGGPSYEQYF
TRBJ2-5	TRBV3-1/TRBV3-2	CASSQGEAPGVETQYF
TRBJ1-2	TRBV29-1	CSVETIWLPRRGYTF
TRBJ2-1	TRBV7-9	CAGGVSYNEQFF
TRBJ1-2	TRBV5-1	CASSFRDRGGGYTF